The 9 T cell receptor beta chains below come from one sample, sequenced in a study of siplizumab effects on memory and regulatory T cells. Using immunoSEQ multiplex PCR, the repertoire was profiled, and TCRdb retains in-frame clones only, with some absent. The sample contains some 97,000 clones, more than 85% of which appear only once. The sample taken for sequencing was CD4+ T cells sorted from blood. The receptors were sampled from a human donor in good health. Some clones in this sample may be carry-over from other donors' samples.

This clone was seen just once. The gene calls are TRBV5-4 and TRBJ2-7; D may be TRBD2 (6 bases). The germline V gene has CDR1 SGHNT and CDR2 YYREEE (reference sequence). The CDR3 has 13 amino acids. The ends were cut back, 1 base at V and 7 bases at J, with 12 bases in the middle. The CDR3 coding sequence is TGTGCCAGCAGCTTGATTTCCGGAGGGGAGCAGTACTTC. It specifies CASSLISGGEQYF.

This chain joins TRBV28 and TRBJ1-2; D might be TRBD1 (6 bases). The CDR3 is 14 amino acids. The germline gives CDR1 MDHEN, CDR2 SYDVKM. V was shortened by 4 bases and J by 8 bases, with 17 bases between the two germline ends. DNA for the CDR3: TGTGCCAGCAGTTCCCAGGGGCCGGTAAGGGGCTACACCTTC. This translates into CASSSQGPVRGYTF.

The chain uses TRBV5-4 and TRBJ2-1; D call uncertain. The germline CDR1 and CDR2 sequences are SGHNT and YYREEE (reference sequence). The CDR3 sequence is 15 residues long. V lost 2 bases and J lost 3, with 12 bases in between. CDR3 loop: CASSLRIVDYNEQFF. CDR3 in DNA: TGTGCCAGCAGCTTACGGATAGTGGACTACAATGAGCAGTTCTTC.

The chain is built from TRBV5-5 and TRBJ2-5, with no clear D. The V gene lost 0 bases and the J gene lost 5 bases, with 11 bases spanning the gap. CDR1 and CDR2 from the germline V gene are SGHKS and YYEKEE (reference sequence). The CDR3 is 14 residues long. The CDR3 is CASSLVRFGETQYF. Here the CDR3 DNA reads TGTGCCAGCAGCTTGGTCCGGTTTGGGGAGACCCAGTACTTC.

The CDR3 bases are TGTGCCAGCAGCCCACAAGCGGGAGGGCCCTATGAGCAGTTCTTC. As protein: CASSPQAGGPYEQFF. The chain recombines TRBV5-6 with TRBJ2-1, with 10 bases identical to TRBD2. Germline lookup yields CDR1 SGHDT and CDR2 YYEEEE. V shed 4 bases and J 8 bases; nucleotides not matched to a gene: 9. The length of the CDR3 is 15 residues.

The chain employs TRBV6-1 and TRBJ2-4, with 8 positions matching TRBD1. This CDR3 spans 14 amino acids. CDR1 is MNHNS and CDR2 is SASEGT in the germline V gene. V dropped 5 bases and J dropped 8; count of bases not matched to a gene: 8. Here the CDR3 DNA reads TGTGCCAGCAGTTCAGGGGGCTCGACGGACATTCAGTACTTC. Translated: CASSSGGSTDIQYF.

The V and J genes are TRBV6-5 and TRBJ1-3; D is perhaps TRBD1 (6 bases). This CDR3 is built from 14 residues. The ends were cut back, 6 bases at V and 0 bases at J, with 9 bases in the middle. CDR1 is MNHEY and CDR2 is SVGAGI in the germline V gene. CDR3 nucleotide sequence: TGTGCCAGCAGCACAGGGATCTCTGGAAACACCATATATTTT. It specifies CASSTGISGNTIYF.

This clone was picked up one time. The chain is built from TRBV19 and TRBJ1-5, with D tentatively TRBD1 (6 bases). Germline CDR1 is LNHDA and CDR2 is SQIVND (reference sequence). The CDR3 runs 15 residues. Trimming stripped 10 bases from V and 3 bases from J, with 19 bases between. This CDR3 reads CATMGAGVDNQPQHF. DNA of the CDR3: TGTGCCACCATGGGGGCAGGGGTCGACAATCAGCCCCAGCATTTT. The full variable domain, its missing parts supplied by reference TRBV19 and TRBJ1-5, is DGGITQSPKYLFRKEGQNVTLSCEQNLNHDAMYWYRQDPGQGLRLIYYSQIVNDFQKGDIAEGYSVSREKKESFPLTVTSAQKNPTAFYLCATMGAGVDNQPQHFGDGTRLSIL.

This clone has only a few counts. The V call is TRBV5-8, the J call TRBJ2-3, with TRBD2 identical over 9 bases. Per the germline V gene, CDR1 is SGHTS and CDR2 is YDEGEE. This CDR3 is 18 amino acids long. The V segment lost 1 base and the J segment 0 bases; nucleotides outside the gene matches: 9. Here the CDR3 DNA reads TGTGCCAGCAGCTTGTTATTTGGACTAGCGTCTAGCACAGATACGCAGTATTTT. It codes for CASSLLFGLASSTDTQYF.